A selection of T cell receptor beta chains follows, all from one sample in a study of T cells in Graves' hyperthyroidism and ophthalmopathy. From the multiplex PCR reads, TCRdb called clonotypes with MiXCR, one entry per CDR3 protein. The sample comprises under 350,000 distinct CDR3 sequences, approximately 15% of which are singletons, and around 55% rests with the top ten. Sequenced input: blood. Source of these receptors: a woman aged 60-75 years with Graves' ophthalmopathy. The CDR3 runs from the conserved cysteine through the conserved F or W. The D gene is left open where the match is weak. Clone size is stated in some rows and not others, as once, few, many or a class when expanded.

cdr3_nt cdr3_aa d_call j_call v_call clone_size
TGCAGTGCTCCGAGGCCAGGGGGCAGGTACGAGCAGTACTTC CSAPRPGGRYEQYF TRBD1 TRBJ2-7 TRBV20-1 .
TGTGCCAGCAGCTTTAGTGTGTACGAGCAGTACTTC CASSFSVYEQYF . TRBJ2-7 TRBV13 many
TGTGCCAGCAGTTTTCGTCCAGGTAGTGCCACTGAAGCTTTCTTT CASSFRPGSATEAFF . TRBJ1-1 TRBV12-3/TRBV12-4 many
TGTGCCAGCAGCTTCGGGACAGGTTACTACGAGCAGTACTTC CASSFGTGYYEQYF TRBD1 TRBJ2-7 TRBV5-6 .
TGTGCCAGCAGCGTCGCCGGGACAGGGGGCTCCTATGGCTACACCTTC CASSVAGTGGSYGYTF TRBD1 TRBJ1-2 TRBV9 few
TGTGCCAGTAGTATCGGGGGACAGGGGATACGCTACACCTTC CASSIGGQGIRYTF TRBD1 TRBJ1-2 TRBV19 few
TGTGCCAGCAGTTACCGACAGGCCACAGATACGCAGTATTTT CASSYRQATDTQYF . TRBJ2-3 TRBV12-3/TRBV12-4 few
TGTGCCAGCAGTGAACGGGACAGGGCCGGTTACGAGCAGTACTTC CASSERDRAGYEQYF TRBD1 TRBJ2-7 TRBV6-1 .
TGTGCCAGCAGTATGCCAGGGGCCGAGCAGCCCCAGCATTTT CASSMPGAEQPQHF . TRBJ1-5 TRBV25-1 few
TGCAGTGCTAGCAGCGGGAGCAATCAGCCCCAGCATTTT CSASSGSNQPQHF . TRBJ1-5 TRBV20-1 many
TGCAGTGCTAGAGATTTACGGCTTGGGGGATCACCCCTCCACTTT CSARDLRLGGSPLHF . TRBJ1-6 TRBV20-1 few
TGTGCCAGCAGCTCTACCGGGACAAGGGACCTCAAAGCTTTCTTT CASSSTGTRDLKAFF . TRBJ1-1 TRBV13 many
TGCAGTGCTAGAGTGTTAGCGGGCCCCACAGATACGCAGTATTTT CSARVLAGPTDTQYF TRBD2 TRBJ2-3 TRBV20-1 many
TGCGCCAGCAGCCAGAGGGGGAGGACAGAGACCCAGTACTTC CASSQRGRTETQYF . TRBJ2-5 TRBV4-3 many
TGTGCCAGCAGCGTAGACCCGGGACTGAACTACGAGCAGTACTTC CASSVDPGLNYEQYF . TRBJ2-7 TRBV9 many
TGTGCCAGCAGCTCGAGACCTGGAAGCTCCTACGAGCAGTACTTC CASSSRPGSSYEQYF . TRBJ2-7 TRBV5-8 few
TGTGTCAGCAGTTACTCGCCAGCGTCTAATGAAAAACTGTTTTTT CVSSYSPASNEKLFF . TRBJ1-4 TRBV6-6 .
TGTGCCAGCAGTTCGGTTGGTGTGTACAGGGGAGGAAATCAGCCCCAGCATTTT CASSSVGVYRGGNQPQHF TRBD1 TRBJ1-5 TRBV27 .
TGCAGTGCCGGGACAGGGGTTTCACCCCTCCACTTT CSAGTGVSPLHF TRBD1 TRBJ1-6 TRBV20-1 few
TGTGCCACCAGCAGAGGGGCTTCCGCAGCAGATACGCAGTATTTT CATSRGASAADTQYF . TRBJ2-3 TRBV15 .
TGTGCCAGCAGTTTTGACAGGGGAGGTTCACCCCTCCACTTT CASSFDRGGSPLHF TRBD1 TRBJ1-6 TRBV6-1 .
TGTGCCAGCTCACCCCGGGGGGCCGCCAATGAGCAGTTCTTC CASSPRGAANEQFF . TRBJ2-1 TRBV18 many
TGTGCCAGCAGCGTCCAGGGGGACTTTAACACTGAAGCTTTCTTT CASSVQGDFNTEAFF TRBD1 TRBJ1-1 TRBV9 .
TGTGCCAGCAGCTTACACCAAAGACAGGGAGCGACCTTCGAGCAGTACTTC CASSLHQRQGATFEQYF TRBD1 TRBJ2-7 TRBV11-2 .
TGTGCCAGCAGCCAAGGTGCTAGCGGGTACAGCTCCTACAATGAGCAGTTCTTC CASSQGASGYSSYNEQFF TRBD2 TRBJ2-1 TRBV3-1 once
TGCAGCGGGAAGGCTAGCGGAGGAGAGACCCAGTACTTC CSGKASGGETQYF TRBD2 TRBJ2-5 TRBV29-1 many
TGTGCCAGCAGCTTAGGTCCGAGCACCGGGGAGCTGTTTTTT CASSLGPSTGELFF . TRBJ2-2 TRBV11-2 .